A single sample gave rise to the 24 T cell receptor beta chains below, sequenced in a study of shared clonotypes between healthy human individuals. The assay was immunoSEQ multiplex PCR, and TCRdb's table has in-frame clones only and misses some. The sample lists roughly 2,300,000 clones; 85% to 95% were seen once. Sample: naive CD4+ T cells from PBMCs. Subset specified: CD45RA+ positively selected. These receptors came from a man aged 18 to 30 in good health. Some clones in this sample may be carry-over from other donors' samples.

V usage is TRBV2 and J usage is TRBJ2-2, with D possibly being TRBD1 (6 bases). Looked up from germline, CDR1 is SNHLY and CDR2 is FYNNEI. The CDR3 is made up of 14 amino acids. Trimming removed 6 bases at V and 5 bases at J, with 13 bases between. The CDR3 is CASRGTQGTGELFF. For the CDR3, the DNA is TGTGCCAGCAGGGGAACCCAGGGGACCGGGGAGCTGTTTTTT.

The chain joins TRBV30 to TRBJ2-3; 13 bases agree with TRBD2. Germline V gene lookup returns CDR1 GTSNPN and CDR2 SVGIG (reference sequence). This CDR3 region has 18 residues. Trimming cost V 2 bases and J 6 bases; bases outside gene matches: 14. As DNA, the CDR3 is TGTGCCTGGAGTTTTTCTGCCCCGGGACTAGCGGGAATCGATACGCAGTATTTT. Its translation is CAWSFSAPGLAGIDTQYF.

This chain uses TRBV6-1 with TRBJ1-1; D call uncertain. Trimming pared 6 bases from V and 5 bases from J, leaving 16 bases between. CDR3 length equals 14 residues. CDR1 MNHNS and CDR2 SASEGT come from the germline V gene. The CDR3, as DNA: TGTGCCAGCAGGCCGAACTTGGTACGGACTGAAGCTTTCTTT. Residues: CASRPNLVRTEAFF.

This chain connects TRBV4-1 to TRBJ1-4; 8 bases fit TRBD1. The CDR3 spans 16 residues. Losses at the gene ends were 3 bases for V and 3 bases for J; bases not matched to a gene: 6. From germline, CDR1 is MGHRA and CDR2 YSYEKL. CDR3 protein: CASSQVRGLANEKLFF. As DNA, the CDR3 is TGCGCCAGCAGCCAGGTCAGGGGGCTGGCTAATGAAAAACTGTTTTTT.

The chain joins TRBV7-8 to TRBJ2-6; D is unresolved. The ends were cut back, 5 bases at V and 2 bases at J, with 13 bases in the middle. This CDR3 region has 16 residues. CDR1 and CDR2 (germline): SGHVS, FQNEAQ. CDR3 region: CASSAARRTGANVLTF. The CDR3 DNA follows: TGTGCCAGCAGCGCCGCTCGCAGGACTGGGGCCAACGTCCTGACTTTC.

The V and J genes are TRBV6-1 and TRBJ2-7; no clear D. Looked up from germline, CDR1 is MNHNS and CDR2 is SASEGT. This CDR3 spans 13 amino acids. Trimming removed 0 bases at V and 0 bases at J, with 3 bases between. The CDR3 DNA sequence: TGTGCCAGCAGTGAAGCGTTCTCCTACGAGCAGTACTTC. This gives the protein CASSEAFSYEQYF.

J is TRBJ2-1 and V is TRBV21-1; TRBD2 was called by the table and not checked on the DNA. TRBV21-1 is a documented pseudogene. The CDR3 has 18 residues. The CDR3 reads CASSKVAVEERPYNEQFF. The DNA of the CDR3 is TGTGCCAGCAGCAAAGTAGCCGTTGAGGAGAGACCCTACAATGAGCAGTTCTTC.

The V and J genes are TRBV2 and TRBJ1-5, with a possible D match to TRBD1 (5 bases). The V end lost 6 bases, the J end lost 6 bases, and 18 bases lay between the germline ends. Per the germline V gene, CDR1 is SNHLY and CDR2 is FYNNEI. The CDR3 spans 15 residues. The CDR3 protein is CASRSGTRAPQPQHF. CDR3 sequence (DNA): TGTGCCAGCAGGTCCGGGACCAGGGCCCCTCAGCCCCAGCATTTT.

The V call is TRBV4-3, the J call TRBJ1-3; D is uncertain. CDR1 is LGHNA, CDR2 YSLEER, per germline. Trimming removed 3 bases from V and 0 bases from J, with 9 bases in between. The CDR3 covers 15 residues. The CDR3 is CASSHVKSSGNTIYF. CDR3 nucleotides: TGCGCCAGCAGCCACGTAAAGAGCTCTGGAAACACCATATATTTT.

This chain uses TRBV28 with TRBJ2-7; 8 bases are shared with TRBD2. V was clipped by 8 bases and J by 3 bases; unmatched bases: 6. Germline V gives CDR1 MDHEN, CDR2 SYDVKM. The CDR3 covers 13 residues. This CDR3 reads CASYAGGNYEQYF. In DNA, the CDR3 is TGTGCCAGCTACGCGGGAGGAAACTACGAGCAGTACTTC.

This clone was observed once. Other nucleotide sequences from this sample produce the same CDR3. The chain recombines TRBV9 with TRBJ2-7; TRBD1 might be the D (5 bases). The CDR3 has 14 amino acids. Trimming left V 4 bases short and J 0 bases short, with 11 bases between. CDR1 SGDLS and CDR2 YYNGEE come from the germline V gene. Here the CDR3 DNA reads TGTGCCAGCAGCCCACGGACAAGCTCCTACGAGCAGTACTTC. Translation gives CASSPRTSSYEQYF.

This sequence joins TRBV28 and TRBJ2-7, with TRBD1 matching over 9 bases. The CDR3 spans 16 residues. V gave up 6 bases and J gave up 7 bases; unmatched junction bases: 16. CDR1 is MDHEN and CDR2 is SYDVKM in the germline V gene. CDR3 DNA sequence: TGTGCCAGCAGACAAAGCTCTGGGGGACAGGGAGGGGAGCAGTACTTC. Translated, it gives CASRQSSGGQGGEQYF.

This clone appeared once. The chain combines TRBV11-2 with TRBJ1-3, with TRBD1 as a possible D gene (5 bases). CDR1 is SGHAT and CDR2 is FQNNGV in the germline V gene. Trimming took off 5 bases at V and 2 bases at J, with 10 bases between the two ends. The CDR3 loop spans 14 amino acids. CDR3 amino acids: CASSRPGTGNTIYF. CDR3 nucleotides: TGTGCCAGCAGCCGGCCAGGGACTGGAAACACCATATATTTT.

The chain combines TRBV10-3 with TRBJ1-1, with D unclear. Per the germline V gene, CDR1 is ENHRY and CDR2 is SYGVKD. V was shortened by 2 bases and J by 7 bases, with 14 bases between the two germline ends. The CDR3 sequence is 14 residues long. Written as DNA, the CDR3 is TGTGCCATCAGTGAGGGGCAGGTCCCCAGTGAAGCTTTCTTT. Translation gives CAISEGQVPSEAFF.

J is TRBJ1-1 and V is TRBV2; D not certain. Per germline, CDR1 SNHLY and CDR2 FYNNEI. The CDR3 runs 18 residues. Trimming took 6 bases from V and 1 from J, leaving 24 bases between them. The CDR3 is CASRVDGRHFTGNTEAFF. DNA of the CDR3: TGTGCCAGCAGGGTTGACGGAAGGCATTTCACGGGGAACACTGAAGCTTTCTTT. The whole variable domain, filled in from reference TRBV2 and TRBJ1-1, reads EPEVTQTPSHQVTQMGQEVILRCVPISNHLYFYWYRQILGQKVEFLVSFYNNEISEKSEIFDDQFSVERPDGSNFTLKIRSTKLEDSAMYFCASRVDGRHFTGNTEAFFGQGTRLTVV.

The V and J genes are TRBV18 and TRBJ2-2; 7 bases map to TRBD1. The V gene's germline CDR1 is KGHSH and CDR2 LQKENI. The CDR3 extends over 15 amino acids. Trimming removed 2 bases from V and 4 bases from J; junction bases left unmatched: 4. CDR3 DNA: TGTGCCAGCTCACCAAACAGGGGCGCCACCGGGGAGCTGTTTTTT. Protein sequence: CASSPNRGATGELFF.

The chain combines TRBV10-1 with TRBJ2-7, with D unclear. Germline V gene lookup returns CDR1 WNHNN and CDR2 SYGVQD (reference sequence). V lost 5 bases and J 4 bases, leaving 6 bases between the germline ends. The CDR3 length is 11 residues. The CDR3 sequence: CASSTPYEQYF. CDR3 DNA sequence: TGCGCCAGCAGTACACCTTACGAGCAGTACTTC.

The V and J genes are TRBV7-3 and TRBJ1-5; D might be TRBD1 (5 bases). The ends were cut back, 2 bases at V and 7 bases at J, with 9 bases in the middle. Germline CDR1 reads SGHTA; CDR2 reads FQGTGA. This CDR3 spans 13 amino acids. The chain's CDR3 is CASSLSGDQPQHF. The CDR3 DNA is TGTGCCAGCAGCTTATCCGGGGACCAGCCCCAGCATTTT.

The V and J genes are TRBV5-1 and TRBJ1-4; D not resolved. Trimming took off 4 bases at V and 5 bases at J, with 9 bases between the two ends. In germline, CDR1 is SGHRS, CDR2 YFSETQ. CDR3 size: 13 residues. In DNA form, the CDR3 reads TGCGCCAGCAGCCTTTTGGAGAATGAAAAACTGTTTTTT. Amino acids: CASSLLENEKLFF.

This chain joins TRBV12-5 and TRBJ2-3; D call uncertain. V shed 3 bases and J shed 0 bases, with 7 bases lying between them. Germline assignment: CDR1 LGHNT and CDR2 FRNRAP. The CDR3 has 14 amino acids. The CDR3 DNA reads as TGTGCTAGTGGTTTCGGTGTTAGCACAGATACGCAGTATTTT. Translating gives CASGFGVSTDTQYF.

DNA of the CDR3: TGTGCCAGCTCCCCGCGTGTTGGGGGCGAAAACATTCAGTACTTC. Encoded protein: CASSPRVGGENIQYF. The rearrangement joins TRBV18 to TRBJ2-4, with D maybe TRBD1 (6 bases). CDR3 length: 15 amino acids. V was shortened by 6 bases and J by 5 bases, with 17 bases between the two germline ends. From germline, CDR1 is KGHSH and CDR2 LQKENI. The whole variable domain, remainder taken from reference TRBV18 and TRBJ2-4, is NAGVMQNPRHLVRRRGQEARLRCSPMKGHSHVYWYRQLPEEGLKFMVYLQKENIIDESGMPKERFSAEFPKEGPSILRIQQVVRGDSAAYFCASSPRVGGENIQYFGAGTRLSVL.

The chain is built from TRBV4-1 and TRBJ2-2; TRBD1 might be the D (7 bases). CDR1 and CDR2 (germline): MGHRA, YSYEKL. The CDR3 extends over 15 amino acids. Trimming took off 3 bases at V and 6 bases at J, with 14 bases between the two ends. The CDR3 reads CASSHSDRDSGELFF. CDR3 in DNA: TGCGCCAGCAGCCACTCAGACAGGGACTCCGGGGAGCTGTTTTTT.

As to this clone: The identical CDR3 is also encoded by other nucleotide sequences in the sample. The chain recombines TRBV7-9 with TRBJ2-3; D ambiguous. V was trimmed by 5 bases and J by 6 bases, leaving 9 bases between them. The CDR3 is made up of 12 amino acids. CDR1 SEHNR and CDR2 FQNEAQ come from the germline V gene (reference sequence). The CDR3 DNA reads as TGTGCCAGCAGCCCTCTTAGGGATACGCAGTATTTT. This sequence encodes CASSPLRDTQYF.

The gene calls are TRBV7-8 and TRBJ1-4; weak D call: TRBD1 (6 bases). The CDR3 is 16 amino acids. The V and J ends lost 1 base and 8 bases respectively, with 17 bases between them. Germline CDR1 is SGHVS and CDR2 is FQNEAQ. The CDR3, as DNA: TGTGCCAGCAGCTTAGTTACGGGGGGCGGGAAAGAAAAACTGTTTTTT. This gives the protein CASSLVTGGGKEKLFF.